The clone carrying this T cell receptor beta chain was counted between two and nine times. What it binds is not known. This specimen comes from a study of cytomegalovirus exposure and HLA in healthy donors. PCR was performed using 60 Vbeta and 13 Jbeta primers. Assay used: immunoSEQ multiplex PCR; TCRdb lists only in-frame clones, some missing. The table has more than 95,000 clones, about 9.5% seen once. Study-wide results and caveats: A later analysis by the authors found several of the most significant clusters apparently linked to common viral pathogens. A missense DCLRE1C variant was associated with V- and J-gene trimming of TCR beta chains in a later analysis, and an independent cohort replicated the association. Some public TCRs appeared in many individuals, while most sequences were rare.

The CDR3 length is 12 residues. The V end lost 6 bases, the J end lost 6 bases, and 9 bases lay between the germline ends. The V gene's germline CDR1 is MNHNS and CDR2 SASEGT. The receptor comes from a man in his forties in good health and CMV-seropositive. Sequencing used PBMCs. The chain joins TRBV6-1 to TRBJ2-1; D possibly corresponds to TRBD1 (5 bases). This CDR3 reads CASRTEVNEQFF. CDR3 nucleotides: TGTGCCAGCAGGACAGAAGTCAATGAGCAGTTCTTC.